This T cell receptor delta chain originates from a study of γδ T cells in repeated Plasmodium falciparum infection. In regard to this clone: Antigen specificity is unknown. TCRdb's listed protein matches a much larger clone and diverges from this DNA's translation at residue 10, likely through a read error; the protein shown comes from the DNA.

TCRdb applied CATT to the multiplex PCR reads for clone calling. The sample carries 55,000 to 70,000 delta-chain clones, 1.5% to 2% recorded once. Germline V gives CDR1 TSWWSYY, CDR2 QGS. J was trimmed by 2 bases and V by 3 bases; bases with no gene match: 21. The CDR3 length is 22 residues. General study findings and limits: The Malian cohort came from a small rural village of predominantly one ethnic group.

Vgamma9/Vdelta2+ and Vdelta2-negative gammadelta T cells were flow-sorted from PBMC for bulk sequencing. The V gene is TRDV1, the J gene TRDJ1; 13 nucleotides align to TRDD3. The J gene is absent in TCRdb and was assigned here via DNA matching to germline. Sequencing was performed on gamma-delta T cells from blood. The TCR sequence derives from a pool of human donors (malaria-infected and uninfected, not separated). The CDR3 loop is CALGDAHFPTLGDTPDTDKLIF. In nucleotides, the CDR3 is TGTGCTCTTGGGGATGCTCACTTCCCCACACTGGGGGATACGCCCGATACCGATAAACTCATCTTT.